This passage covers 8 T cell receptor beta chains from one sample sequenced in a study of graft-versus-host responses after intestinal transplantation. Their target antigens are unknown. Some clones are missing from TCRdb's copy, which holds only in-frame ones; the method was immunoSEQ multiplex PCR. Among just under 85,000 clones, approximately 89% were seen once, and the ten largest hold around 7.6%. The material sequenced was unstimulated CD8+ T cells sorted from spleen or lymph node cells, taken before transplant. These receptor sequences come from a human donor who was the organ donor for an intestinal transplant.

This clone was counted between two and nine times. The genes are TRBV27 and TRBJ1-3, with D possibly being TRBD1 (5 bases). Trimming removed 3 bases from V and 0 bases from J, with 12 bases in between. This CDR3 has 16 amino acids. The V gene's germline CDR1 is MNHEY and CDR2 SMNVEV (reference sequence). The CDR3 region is CASSFGRGYSGNTIYF. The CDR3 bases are TGTGCCAGCAGTTTTGGCCGGGGGTACTCTGGAAACACCATATATTTT.

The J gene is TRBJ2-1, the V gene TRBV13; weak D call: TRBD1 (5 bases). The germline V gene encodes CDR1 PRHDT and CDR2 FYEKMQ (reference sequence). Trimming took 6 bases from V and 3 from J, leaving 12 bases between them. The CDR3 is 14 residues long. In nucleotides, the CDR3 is TGTGCCAGCAGAAACCAGGGTTTCTACAATGAGCAGTTCTTC. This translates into CASRNQGFYNEQFF.

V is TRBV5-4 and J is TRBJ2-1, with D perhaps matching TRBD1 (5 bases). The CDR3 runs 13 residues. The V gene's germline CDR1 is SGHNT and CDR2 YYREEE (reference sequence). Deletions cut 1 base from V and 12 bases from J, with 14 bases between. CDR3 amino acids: CASSLRGPRRQFF. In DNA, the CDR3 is TGTGCCAGCAGCTTGAGGGGCCCCAGAAGGCAGTTCTTC.

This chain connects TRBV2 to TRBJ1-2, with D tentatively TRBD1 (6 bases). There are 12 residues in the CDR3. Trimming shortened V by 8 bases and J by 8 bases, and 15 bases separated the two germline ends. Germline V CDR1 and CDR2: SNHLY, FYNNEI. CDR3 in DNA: TGTGCCAGCCAAACAGGGAGCAGAGGCTACACCTTC. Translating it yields CASQTGSRGYTF.

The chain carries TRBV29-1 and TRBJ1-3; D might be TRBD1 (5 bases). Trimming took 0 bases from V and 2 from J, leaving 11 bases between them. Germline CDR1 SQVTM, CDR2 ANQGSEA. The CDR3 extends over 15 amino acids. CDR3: CSVEEGVGAGNTIYF. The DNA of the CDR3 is TGCAGCGTTGAAGAAGGGGTAGGGGCTGGAAACACCATATATTTT.

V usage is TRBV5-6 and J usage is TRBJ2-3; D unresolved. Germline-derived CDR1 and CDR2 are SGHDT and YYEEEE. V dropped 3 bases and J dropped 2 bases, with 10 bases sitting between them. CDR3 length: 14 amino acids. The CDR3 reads CASSSQWYTDTQYF. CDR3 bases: TGTGCCAGCAGCTCACAATGGTACACAGATACGCAGTATTTT. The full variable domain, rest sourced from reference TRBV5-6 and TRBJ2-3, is DAGVTQSPTHLIKTRGQQVTLRCSPKSGHDTVSWYQQALGQGPQFIFQYYEEEERQRGNFPDRFSGHQFPNYSSELNVNALLLGDSALYLCASSSQWYTDTQYFGPGTRLTVL.

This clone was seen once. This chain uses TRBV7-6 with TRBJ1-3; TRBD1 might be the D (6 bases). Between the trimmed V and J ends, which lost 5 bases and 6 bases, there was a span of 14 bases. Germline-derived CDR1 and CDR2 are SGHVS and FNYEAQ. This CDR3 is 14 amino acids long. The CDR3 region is CASSLHRVENTIYF. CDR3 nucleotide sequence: TGTGCCAGCAGCCTGCACAGGGTGGAAAACACCATATATTTT.

CDR3 bases: TGTGCCAGCAGCTTCAAGGGGTTTGAAGCTTTCTTT. It encodes CASSFKGFEAFF. V and J are TRBV11-3 and TRBJ1-1, with D perhaps matching TRBD1 (5 bases). Trimming took off 3 bases at V and 7 bases at J, with 9 bases between the two ends. CDR3 length: 12 residues. Germline CDR1 SGHNT, CDR2 YENEEA.